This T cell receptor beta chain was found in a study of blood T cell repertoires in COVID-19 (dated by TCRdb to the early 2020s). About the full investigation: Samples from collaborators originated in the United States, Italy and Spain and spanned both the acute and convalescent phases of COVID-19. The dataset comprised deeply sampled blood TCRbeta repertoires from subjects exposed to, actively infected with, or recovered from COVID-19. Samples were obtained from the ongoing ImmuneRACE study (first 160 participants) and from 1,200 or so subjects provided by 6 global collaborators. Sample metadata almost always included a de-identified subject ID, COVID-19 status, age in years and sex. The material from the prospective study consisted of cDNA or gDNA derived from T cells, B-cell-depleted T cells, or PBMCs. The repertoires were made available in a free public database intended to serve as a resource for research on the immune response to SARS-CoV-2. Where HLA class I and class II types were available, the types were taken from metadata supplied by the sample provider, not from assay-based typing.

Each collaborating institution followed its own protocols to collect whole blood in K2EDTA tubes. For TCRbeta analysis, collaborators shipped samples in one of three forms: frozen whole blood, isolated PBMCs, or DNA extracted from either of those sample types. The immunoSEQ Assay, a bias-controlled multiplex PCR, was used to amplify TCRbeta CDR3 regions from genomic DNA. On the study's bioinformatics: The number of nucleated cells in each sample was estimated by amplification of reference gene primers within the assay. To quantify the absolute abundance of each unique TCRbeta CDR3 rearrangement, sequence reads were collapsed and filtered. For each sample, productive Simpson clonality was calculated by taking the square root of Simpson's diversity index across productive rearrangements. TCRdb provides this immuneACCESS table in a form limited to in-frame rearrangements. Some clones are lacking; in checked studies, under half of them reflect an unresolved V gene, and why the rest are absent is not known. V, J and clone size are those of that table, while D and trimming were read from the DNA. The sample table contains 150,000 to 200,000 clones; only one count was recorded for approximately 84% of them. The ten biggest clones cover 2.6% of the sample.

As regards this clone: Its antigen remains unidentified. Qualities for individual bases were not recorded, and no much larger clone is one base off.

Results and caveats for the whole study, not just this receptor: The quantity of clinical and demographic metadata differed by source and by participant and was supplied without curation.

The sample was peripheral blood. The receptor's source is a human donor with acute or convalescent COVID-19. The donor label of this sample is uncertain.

For the CDR3, the sequence is CAWSSSREQYF. The sequenced DNA is TGTGCCTGGAGTTCCTCCAGGGAGCAGTACTTC. The receptor chain draws on TRBV30 and TRBJ2-7, with the D gene call left open. According to the germline V gene (reference sequence), CDR1 reads GTSNPN and CDR2 reads SVGIG. The CDR3 runs 11 amino acids, cysteine and phenylalanine included. The only DNA kept is the CDR3, 33 bases in frame from the first base. V is clipped by 2 bases and J by 7 bases, and the sequence between their germline boundaries is 9 bases long.